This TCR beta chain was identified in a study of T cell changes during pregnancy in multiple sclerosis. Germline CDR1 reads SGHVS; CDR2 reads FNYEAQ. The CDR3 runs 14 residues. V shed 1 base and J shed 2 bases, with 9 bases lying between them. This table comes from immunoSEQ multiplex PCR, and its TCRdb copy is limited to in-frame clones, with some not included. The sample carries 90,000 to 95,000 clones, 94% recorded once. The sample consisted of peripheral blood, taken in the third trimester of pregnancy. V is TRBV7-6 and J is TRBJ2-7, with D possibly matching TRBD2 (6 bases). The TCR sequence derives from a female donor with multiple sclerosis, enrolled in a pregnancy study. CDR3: CASSLDRGAYEQYF. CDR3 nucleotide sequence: TGTGCCAGCAGCTTAGATCGCGGGGCCTACGAGCAGTACTTC. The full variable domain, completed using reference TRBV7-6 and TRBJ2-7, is GAGVSQSPRYKVTKRGQDVALRCDPISGHVSLYWYRQALGQGPEFLTYFNYEAQQDKSGLPNDRFSAERPEGSISTLTIQRTEQRDSAMYRCASSLDRGAYEQYFGPGTRLTVT.